This T cell receptor beta chain was profiled in a study of PD-1 blockade in classical Hodgkin lymphoma. The study's findings and limits: Why the repertoires differ is still unclear, perhaps disease activity or prior therapy. There was a significant rise in CD4+ TCR diversity by C4D1, with no such rise for CD8+. Partial responders and progressors had significantly lower baseline TCR diversity.

Libraries were prepared by immunoSEQ multiplex PCR; TCRdb keeps only in-frame clonotypes and omits some of them. The sample includes 20,000 to 25,000 clones, about 74% seen only once; the top ten take roughly 8.6%. In regard to this clone: What it recognizes is unknown. At one boundary the junction diverges from the germline segment, which might be a read error.

CDR3 size: 17 residues. The germline CDR1 and CDR2 sequences are SSHAT and FNYEAQ (reference sequence). Every patient relapsed after autologous stem cell transplantation, and brentuximab vedotin exposure varied. This receptor was obtained from a human donor with classical Hodgkin lymphoma. The chain uses TRBV7-7 and TRBJ2-3, with D maybe TRBD1 (6 bases). The sequenced sample was peripheral blood mononuclear cells (PBMCs), obtained before the second cycle of nivolumab. As DNA, the CDR3 is TGTGCTAGCAGCGCCCGCGCTAACAGGGATCCCACAGATACGCAGTATTTT. This codes for CASSARANRDPTDTQYF.